This TCR beta chain is drawn from a study of blood T cell repertoires in COVID-19. Overall study: T cells, B-cell-depleted T cells, or PBMCs provided the cDNA or gDNA that served as material.

Germline loops: CDR1 SEHNR, CDR2 FQNEAQ (reference sequence). The trim removed 3 bases at V and 0 bases at J, leaving 2 bases unmatched. The CDR3 is made up of 15 amino acids. Per the original data handling: Reference gene primer amplification gave estimated nucleated cell counts. Only in-frame clones appear in the TCRdb table, and some are missing; sequencing was by immunoSEQ multiplex PCR. That table gives V, J and clone size, and the DNA gave D and trimming. The data show 200,000 to 300,000 clones, 88% seen once. Those enrolled in Seattle joined during active infection and were followed longitudinally afterward.

The source material was peripheral blood. The chain carries TRBV7-9 and TRBJ2-1, with 7 positions matching TRBD1. This TCR came from a woman aged 25 to 39 with COVID-19, enrolled during active disease. This CDR3 reads CASSFRDSSYNEQFF. The CDR3 coding sequence is TGTGCCAGCAGCTTCAGGGACAGCTCCTACAATGAGCAGTTCTTC.